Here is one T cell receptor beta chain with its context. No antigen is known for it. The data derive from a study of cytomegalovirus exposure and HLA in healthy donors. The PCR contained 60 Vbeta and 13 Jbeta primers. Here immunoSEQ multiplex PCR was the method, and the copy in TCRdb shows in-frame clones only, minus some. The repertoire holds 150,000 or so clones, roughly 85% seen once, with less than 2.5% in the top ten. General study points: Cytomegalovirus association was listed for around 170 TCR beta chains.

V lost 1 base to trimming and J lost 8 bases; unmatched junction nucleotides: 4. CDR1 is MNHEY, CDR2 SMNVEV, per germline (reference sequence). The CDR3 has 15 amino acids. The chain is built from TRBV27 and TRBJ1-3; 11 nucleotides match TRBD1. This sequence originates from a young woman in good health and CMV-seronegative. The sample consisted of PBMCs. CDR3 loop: CASSLWGTGGDTIYF. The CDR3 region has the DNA TGTGCCAGCAGTTTATGGGGGACAGGGGGTGACACCATATATTTT.